The 2 T cell receptor beta chains given below trace back to one sample, sequenced in a study of T cell responses to AZD1222 COVID-19 vaccine. Here immunoSEQ multiplex PCR was the method, and the copy in TCRdb shows in-frame clones only, minus some. The table lists roughly 150,000 clones, more than 85% of them singletons. The sequences come from peripheral blood, collected 28 days after the second AZD1222 dose. The receptors were sampled from an adult who received the AZD1222 COVID-19 vaccine.

The CDR3 loop reads CASSLGGYGNTIYF. The CDR3 coding sequence is TGTGCCAGCAGCCTGGGGGGGTACGGAAACACCATATATTTT. The chain couples TRBV5-4 to TRBJ1-3; possibly TRBD1 for D (5 bases). Trimming stripped 4 bases from V and 4 bases from J, with 12 bases between. Germline V gene sequence: CDR1 SGHNT, CDR2 YYREEE (reference sequence). CDR3 size: 14 residues.

The rearrangement joins TRBV11-1 to TRBJ2-7; 9 positions match TRBD2. The CDR3 has 15 amino acids. Germline V CDR1 and CDR2: SGHAT, FQDESV (reference sequence). Trimming at V came to 0 bases and at J to 3 bases, leaving 3 bases not matched to a gene. The chain's CDR3 is CASSLAGTSSYEQYF. The CDR3 DNA reads TGTGCCAGCAGCTTAGCGGGGACTAGCAGCTACGAGCAGTACTTC.